The present entry profiles one T cell receptor beta chain with its context. Its binding antigen is unknown. No base qualities exist here, and no much larger clone lies one base off it. The immunoSEQ Assay, a bias-controlled multiplex PCR, was used to amplify TCRbeta CDR3 regions from genomic DNA. As for the original processing: The number of nucleated cells in each sample was estimated from the amplification of reference gene primers within the assay. To quantify the absolute abundance of each unique TCRbeta CDR3 rearrangement, sequence reads were collapsed and filtered. Productive Simpson clonality was computed per sample as the square root of Simpson's diversity index over productive rearrangements. Here the immuneACCESS table is served through TCRdb, limited to in-frame sequences with V and J called. Missing clones are a known gap in these copies; in checked studies unresolved V genes cover under half, and the rest lacks a known reason. V, J and clone size derive from that table, while D and trimming were established from the DNA sequence. Recorded for this sample are some 100,000 clones; approximately 86% of them occurred a single time. The ten biggest clones cover about a tenth of the sample.

The sample belongs to a study of blood T cell repertoires in COVID-19 (dated by TCRdb to about 2020). At the level of the whole study: The collaborator samples originated in the United States, Italy and Spain and spanned the acute and convalescent phases of COVID-19. The prospective study material was composed of cDNA or gDNA derived from T cells, B-cell-depleted T cells, or PBMCs. The dataset comprised deeply sampled blood TCRbeta repertoires from subjects exposed to, actively infected with, or recovered from COVID-19. A freely available public database, intended as a resource for researchers studying the immune response to SARS-CoV-2, is where the repertoires were released. Samples were obtained from the ongoing ImmuneRACE study (first 160 participants) and from roughly 1,300 subjects provided by 6 global collaborators. Sample metadata almost always included a de-identified subject ID, COVID-19 status, age in years and sex. Where available, HLA class I and class II types were taken from metadata supplied by the sample provider and were not determined by assay-based typing. Overall study results and their limits: How much clinical and demographic metadata was included differed by source and by participant, and the metadata was provided uncurated.

Collaborating institutions collected whole blood in K2EDTA tubes following their own protocols. For TCRbeta analysis, collaborators shipped samples in one of three forms: frozen whole blood, isolated PBMCs, or DNA extracted from either of those sample types. The trim is 3 bases for V and 8 bases for J, with a gap of 27 bases between the germline ends. There are 18 amino acids in the CDR3, from cysteine to phenylalanine inclusive. Kept here is only the CDR3 DNA, which spans 54 bases and is read in frame from base 1. CDR1 and CDR2 were assigned from the germline V gene as KGHDR and SFDVKD. The chain was built from TRBV24-1 and TRBJ1-2; perhaps TRBD1 is the D gene, with 5 bases matching. Sequenced sample: peripheral blood. The clonotype comes from a man aged 50-60 years with acute or convalescent COVID-19. The CDR3 amino acid sequence is: CATSDRKEGREEVEGYTF. The base sequence is TGTGCCACCAGTGATCGAAAGGAGGGGCGTGAGGAAGTCGAGGGCTACACCTTC.